This T cell receptor (beta chain) came from a study of T cells in Graves' hyperthyroidism and ophthalmopathy. General study points: With a median lead of roughly 6.2 months before onset, the model predicted ophthalmopathy. Most clonotypes that expanded in the thyroid above 0.001 also showed up in blood.

A few counts support this clonotype. What it recognizes is unknown. The CDR3 sequence is 14 residues long. The V gene lost 2 bases and the J gene lost 4 bases, with 9 bases spanning the gap. CDR1 and CDR2 (germline): MNHNS, SASEGT. TCR beta CDR3 region amplification was performed from RNA transcripts. TCR CDR3 regions were first amplified by RT-PCR with HTBI primers. TCRdb called the multiplex PCR reads again in MiXCR, with one record for every CDR3 protein. Of 660,000 or so distinct CDR3 sequences in the sample, 45% were seen once. This chain joins TRBV6-1 and TRBJ1-5; D is perhaps TRBD1 (5 bases). This TCR was recovered from an adult man with Graves' disease, either hyperthyroidism or ophthalmopathy (not recorded which). Sequencing was performed on peripheral blood or thyroid tissue (not recorded which). The CDR3 is CASSEMTANQPQHF. In DNA, the CDR3 is TGTGCCAGCAGTGAAATGACAGCTAATCAGCCCCAGCATTTT.